This T cell receptor (beta chain) was profiled in a study of cytomegalovirus exposure and HLA in healthy donors. Study as a whole: When roughly 420 donors were genotyped, roughly 78% of them were found to fall in the Caucasian-associated ancestry cluster. General study points: Highly shared sequence variants in one cluster were likely a sequencing artifact.

CDR1 and CDR2 from the germline V gene are SGHRS and YFSETQ. The junction had 5 bases not matched to a gene; V was cut back by 1 base and J by 4 bases. The CDR3 loop spans 17 amino acids. PCR primers comprised 60 Vbeta and 13 Jbeta primers. Sequencing was performed with immunoSEQ multiplex PCR; in TCRdb, only in-frame clones are kept and a portion is missing. The table has more than 150,000 clones, around 80% seen once. This clone came up once. The antigen is not known. The chain combines TRBV5-1 with TRBJ2-2, with 12 bases that match TRBD2. Sequencing was done on a sample of PBMCs. This clonotype was obtained from a woman aged 25 to 39 in good health and CMV-seronegative. CDR3 nucleotides: TGCGCCAGCAGCTTGACTAGCGGGAGGCGGGGCACCGGGGAGCTGTTTTTT. It is translated as CASSLTSGRRGTGELFF.